These T cell receptor beta chains were read from a single sample in a study of CD4 T cells in relation to SARS-CoV-2 and coronaviruses. Generated by immunoSEQ multiplex PCR, the TCRdb table keeps only in-frame clones and is missing some. The sample records roughly 68,000 clones, roughly 93% being singletons. Sample: naive CD4+ T cells from PBMCs. The receptor source for this set is a human donor in good health. Each CDR3 is given with its conserved first and last residue. A D gene is named only where the DNA matches it firmly. Size values are once, few and many counts, or a class for expanded clones, and some rows have none.

cdr3_length d_call j_call v_call clone_size cdr3_aa cdr3_nt
14 TRBD1 TRBJ2-7 TRBV2 - CASSGTGGMGEQYF TGTGCCAGCAGTGGGACAGGGGGCATGGGGGAGCAGTACTTC
13 - TRBJ1-6 TRBV4-3 few CASSQDLQSPLHF TGCGCCAGCAGCCAAGATTTACAATCACCCCTCCACTTT
13 - TRBJ2-7 TRBV27 few CASSRKPQYEQYF TGTGCCAGCAGTAGGAAACCCCAATACGAGCAGTACTTC
12 - TRBJ1-2 TRBV3-1/TRBV3-2 - CASAGGAGGYTF TGTGCCAGCGCCGGAGGGGCGGGGGGCTACACCTTC
14 - TRBJ2-7 TRBV9 - CASSAGDTRLEQYF TGTGCCAGCAGCGCAGGGGATACGAGGCTCGAGCAGTACTTC
14 - TRBJ1-5 TRBV4-1 - CASSLGQRNQPQHF TGCGCCAGCAGCCTAGGACAGCGCAATCAGCCCCAGCATTTT
16 - TRBJ1-5 TRBV28 - CASSLYPGDSNQPQHF TGTGCCAGCAGTTTATACCCGGGGGATAGCAATCAGCCCCAGCATTTT
12 - TRBJ2-1 TRBV5-6 - CASSLRLHEQFF TGTGCCAGCAGCTTGAGGCTTCATGAGCAGTTCTTC
15 - TRBJ1-2 TRBV5-1 - CASSLGFSQPYGYTF TGCGCCAGCAGCTTGGGATTTTCTCAGCCCTATGGCTACACCTTC
14 - TRBJ1-1 TRBV6-5 - CASSSLGLHTEAFF TGTGCCAGCAGTTCCCTCGGGCTCCACACTGAAGCTTTCTTT
11 - TRBJ1-1 TRBV12-3/TRBV12-4 - CASRQRSEAFF TGTGCCAGCAGGCAGAGATCTGAAGCTTTCTTT
15 - TRBJ2-5 TRBV5-1 - CASNPLSVFAETQYF TGCGCCAGCAACCCCCTATCAGTTTTCGCAGAGACCCAGTACTTC
16 - TRBJ2-7 TRBV28 - CASSPRGGLSSYEQYF TGTGCCAGCAGTCCCCGCGGAGGTCTAAGCTCCTACGAGCAGTACTTC
18 TRBD1 TRBJ1-6 TRBV19 - CASAGTGHQTPTNSPLHF TGTGCCAGCGCCGGGACAGGGCACCAAACCCCAACCAATTCACCCCTCCACTTT
14 TRBD2 TRBJ2-7 TRBV6-5 - CASLKRGRPYEQYF TGTGCCAGCCTAAAGCGGGGCCGTCCCTACGAGCAGTACTTC
13 - TRBJ1-1 TRBV7-9 - CASSLEGLTEAFF TGTGCCAGCAGCTTGGAGGGGCTGACTGAAGCTTTCTTT
15 - TRBJ2-7 TRBV27 - CASSLRGRASDEQYF TGTGCCAGCAGTTTACGGGGGAGAGCTTCAGACGAGCAGTACTTC
16 - TRBJ2-7 TRBV7-8 - CASSHITGTIRYEQYF TGTGCCAGCAGCCATATAACCGGGACCATTCGCTACGAGCAGTACTTC
14 - TRBJ2-2 TRBV29-1 - CSVVVGLNTGELFF TGCAGCGTTGTGGTCGGGTTGAACACCGGGGAGCTGTTTTTT
16 - TRBJ2-7 TRBV6-9 - CASSYSGTPVIYEQYF TGTGCCAGCAGTTATTCCGGGACTCCCGTTATTTACGAGCAGTACTTC
17 TRBD1 TRBJ2-7 TRBV24-1 - CATSDPGRDRGSYEQYF TGTGCCACCAGTGATCCGGGACGGGACAGGGGGTCCTACGAGCAGTACTTC
15 - TRBJ2-7 TRBV11-2 - CASSFRRDASYEQYF TGTGCCAGCAGCTTTAGGCGGGACGCTTCCTACGAGCAGTACTTC
14 - TRBJ1-2 TRBV5-4 - CASSLVGFTYGYTF TGTGCCAGCAGCTTGGTGGGGTTCACCTATGGCTACACCTTC
13 - TRBJ2-7 TRBV6-5 - CASGGSASYEQYF TGTGCCAGCGGCGGCAGCGCATCCTACGAGCAGTACTTC
14 - TRBJ1-6 TRBV6-5 - CASQRSSYNSPLHF TGTGCCAGCCAGAGGAGCTCCTATAATTCACCCCTCCACTTT
14 - TRBJ1-3 TRBV6-5 once CASSTGLNGNTIYF TGTGCCAGCAGCACGGGACTCAATGGAAACACCATATATTTT
13 - TRBJ2-7 TRBV19 - CASSIGRSYEQYF TGTGCCAGTAGTATTGGTAGGTCCTACGAGCAGTACTTC
15 - TRBJ2-7 TRBV7-9 few CASSNYRDGLDEQYF TGTGCCAGCAGCAACTACAGGGACGGTTTGGACGAGCAGTACTTC
13 TRBD1 TRBJ2-3 TRBV10-1 few CATMTGGLDTQYF TGCGCCACGATGACAGGGGGCTTGGATACGCAGTATTTT
16 - TRBJ1-2 TRBV6-5 - CASSYSATVSNYGYTF TGTGCCAGCAGTTACTCGGCTACGGTCTCTAACTATGGCTACACCTTC
17 TRBD2 TRBJ2-1 TRBV11-2 - CASSLVSQRGPHNEQFF TGTGCCAGCAGCTTAGTCAGTCAGCGGGGGCCCCACAATGAGCAGTTCTTC
11 - TRBJ2-7 TRBV28 - CASRVGNEQYF TGTGCCAGCAGGGTGGGCAACGAGCAGTACTTC
15 - TRBJ1-1 TRBV18 - CASSPNRVSGTEAFF TGTGCCAGCTCCCCCAACCGGGTCAGCGGCACTGAAGCTTTCTTT
11 - TRBJ2-7 TRBV10-3 - CAISADYEQYF TGTGCCATCAGTGCGGACTACGAGCAGTACTTC
13 - TRBJ1-2 TRBV5-1 once CASSQTDSYGYTF TGCGCCAGCAGCCAAACCGACAGTTATGGCTACACCTTC
17 TRBD1 TRBJ1-2 TRBV6-2/TRBV6-3 - CASSPGTGVEANYGYTF TGTGCCAGCAGTCCCGGGACAGGGGTCGAAGCTAACTATGGCTACACCTTC
14 - TRBJ1-1 TRBV28 - CASSLTEMNTEAFF TGTGCCAGCAGTTTAACGGAAATGAACACTGAAGCTTTCTTT
16 - TRBJ2-7 TRBV28 - CASSQTLGAGHYEQYF TGTGCCAGCAGTCAAACCCTTGGGGCGGGACACTACGAGCAGTACTTC
13 - TRBJ1-2 TRBV9 - CASSEAGDYGYTF TGTGCCAGCAGCGAGGCAGGGGACTATGGCTACACCTTC
13 - TRBJ2-7 TRBV24-1 - CATSAGSKNEQYF TGTGCCACCAGTGCCGGGAGCAAAAACGAGCAGTACTTC
19 TRBD2 TRBJ2-1 TRBV28 - CASSLTAGGLPHIDSEQFF TGTGCCAGCAGTTTAACAGCGGGAGGGCTTCCACATATCGACTCCGAGCAGTTCTTC
16 TRBD1 TRBJ2-4 TRBV28 - CASTFRGMKAKNIQYF TGTGCCAGCACGTTCAGGGGGATGAAAGCCAAAAACATTCAGTACTTC
13 - TRBJ1-1 TRBV5-1 - CASSFKRDTEAFF TGCGCCAGCAGCTTTAAGCGGGACACTGAAGCTTTCTTT
13 - TRBJ2-2 TRBV5-4 - CASSYLPRGELFF TGTGCCAGCAGTTACCTTCCCCGCGGGGAGCTGTTTTTT
15 TRBD1 TRBJ1-2 TRBV6-2/TRBV6-3 - CASSQTGTAYYGYTF TGTGCCAGCAGTCAGACCGGGACAGCCTACTATGGCTACACCTTC
15 - TRBJ2-7 TRBV7-2 - CASSLGQAGSYEQYF TGTGCCAGCAGCTTAGGACAGGCAGGATCCTACGAGCAGTACTTC
19 TRBD2 TRBJ2-7 TRBV5-4 - CASSKAGGPSTGPPHEQYF TGTGCCAGCAGCAAAGCGGGAGGGCCTAGCACCGGGCCCCCCCACGAGCAGTACTTC
16 - TRBJ2-3 TRBV5-4 - CASSLSLATGPDTQYF TGTGCCAGCAGCCTATCCCTAGCGACGGGTCCAGATACGCAGTATTTT
14 TRBD2 TRBJ2-3 TRBV19 - CASKLAGPTDTQYF TGTGCCAGTAAACTAGCGGGACCCACAGATACGCAGTATTTT
14 - TRBJ1-5 TRBV6-2/TRBV6-3 - CASSYSGGGRPQHF TGTGCCAGCAGTTACTCTGGGGGCGGTCGGCCCCAGCATTTT
14 - TRBJ2-7 TRBV7-8 - CASSSSSGGYEQYF TGTGCCAGCAGCTCCTCCAGCGGAGGCTACGAGCAGTACTTC
15 - TRBJ2-1 TRBV24-1 - CATSDPTENYNEQFF TGTGCCACCAGTGATCCGACAGAAAACTACAATGAGCAGTTCTTC
17 TRBD2 TRBJ2-1 TRBV3-1/TRBV3-2 - CASSPRLAGGPTDEQFF TGTGCCAGCAGCCCCAGACTAGCGGGGGGCCCTACAGATGAGCAGTTCTTC
16 TRBD2 TRBJ2-1 TRBV5-8 - CASSHRQRGPPDEQFF TGTGCCAGCAGCCACCGGCAGCGGGGGCCCCCCGATGAGCAGTTCTTC